Shown below are 8 T cell receptor beta chains from a single sample sequenced in a study of T cells in Graves' hyperthyroidism and ophthalmopathy. RNA transcripts provided the source from which TCR beta CDR3 regions were amplified. A first-round RT-PCR of the TCR CDR3 used the HTBI primer set. Each CDR3 protein gets one entry after TCRdb re-called the multiplex PCR reads with MiXCR. Of about 540,000 distinct CDR3 sequences in the sample, around 45% are singletons; the top ten hold 8.2%. Sequenced sample: peripheral blood or thyroid tissue (not recorded which). Receptors were obtained from a woman between 18 and 29 years old with Graves' hyperthyroidism.

CDR3 sequence (DNA): TGTGCCAGCAGCCAGGACCGACATAATTCACCCCTCCACTTT. Translating gives CASSQDRHNSPLHF. V is TRBV7-2 and J is TRBJ1-6; D ambiguous. The CDR3 spans 14 residues. Between the trimmed V and J ends, which lost 5 bases and 5 bases, there was a span of 10 bases. CDR1 is SGHTA and CDR2 is FQGNSA in the germline V gene.

The CDR3, as DNA: TGTGCCACCAGCAGTCCCGGGTACTCTGGGGCCAACGTCCTGACTTTC. It yields the protein CATSSPGYSGANVLTF. The chain uses TRBV15 and TRBJ2-6; no clear D gene. The V gene lost 3 bases and the J gene lost 0 bases, with 9 bases spanning the gap. The germline V gene encodes CDR1 LNHNV and CDR2 YYDKDF (reference sequence). There are 16 residues in the CDR3.

As DNA, the CDR3 is TGTGCCAGCAGATCGGGGATTCAGCCCCAGCATTTT. Translated: CASRSGIQPQHF. The rearrangement uses TRBV2 and TRBJ1-5; no definite D call. V lost 6 bases and J lost 6, with 9 bases in between. This CDR3 is 12 amino acids long. Looked up from germline, CDR1 is SNHLY and CDR2 is FYNNEI.

About this clonotype itself: A much more abundant neighbour one base away suggests this may be a read error. This chain joins TRBV24-1 and TRBJ2-2; a weak D match, TRBD2 (6 bases). CDR3 length: 13 amino acids. Looked up from germline, CDR1 is KGHDR and CDR2 is SFDVKD. Trimming removed 5 bases from V and 7 bases from J, with 10 bases in between. The CDR3 sequence is CATSGGAGGELFF. As DNA, the CDR3 is TGTGCCACCAGTGGCGGGGCAGGCGGGGAGCTGTTTTTT.

The rearrangement links TRBV20-1 to TRBJ1-5, with D possibly TRBD1 on 5 matching bases. V shed 0 bases and J shed 10 bases, with 16 bases lying between them. CDR3 length: 14 amino acids. The V gene's germline CDR1 is DFQATT and CDR2 SNEGSKA (reference sequence). CDR3 amino acids: CSARDGGPLSPQHF. The CDR3, as DNA: TGCAGTGCTAGAGATGGGGGACCCCTTAGTCCCCAGCATTTT.

Concerning this clonotype: Likely a read error: the CDR3 ends without its conserved phenylalanine or tryptophan. The DNA is left out, because the CDR3 cannot be placed on it with certainty; the CDR3 is given as TCRdb lists it. The chain employs TRBV24-1 and TRBJ2-5; the table's D call of TRBD1 was not tested on the DNA. From its first to its last residue, the CDR3 has 10 amino acids. The V gene's germline CDR1 is KGHDR and CDR2 SFDVKD. This CDR3 reads CATSDAQGAG.

The chain carries TRBV7-3 and TRBJ2-5, with 8 bases identical to TRBD1. Germline-derived CDR1 and CDR2 are SGHTA and FQGTGA. CDR3 length: 15 amino acids. V lost 0 bases and J lost 3; bases outside the gene matches: 3. CDR3: CASSLTPGGKETQYF. In DNA form, the CDR3 reads TGTGCCAGCAGCTTAACCCCAGGGGGCAAAGAGACCCAGTACTTC.

This clonotype was seen a few times. V is TRBV9 and J is TRBJ2-7; either TRBD1 or TRBD2 may fit D (5 bases each). Germline V gives CDR1 SGDLS, CDR2 YYNGEE. The CDR3 covers 13 residues. V was shortened by 0 bases and J by 5 bases, with 9 bases between the two germline ends. This CDR3 reads CASSVGGVDEQYF. The DNA for the CDR3 is TGTGCCAGCAGCGTAGGAGGGGTCGACGAGCAGTACTTC.